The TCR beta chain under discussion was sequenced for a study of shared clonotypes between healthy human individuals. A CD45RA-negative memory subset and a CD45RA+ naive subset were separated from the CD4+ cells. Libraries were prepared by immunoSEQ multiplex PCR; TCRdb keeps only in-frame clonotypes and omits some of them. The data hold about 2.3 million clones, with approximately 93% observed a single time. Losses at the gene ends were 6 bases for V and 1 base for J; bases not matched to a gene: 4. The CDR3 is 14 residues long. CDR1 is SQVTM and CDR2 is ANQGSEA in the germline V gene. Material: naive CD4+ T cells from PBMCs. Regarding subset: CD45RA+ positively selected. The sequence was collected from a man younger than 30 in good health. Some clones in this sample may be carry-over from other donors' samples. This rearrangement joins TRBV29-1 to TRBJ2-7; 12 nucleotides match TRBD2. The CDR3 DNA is TGCAGCGTGAGGACTAGCGGGAATTCCTACGAGCAGTACTTC. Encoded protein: CSVRTSGNSYEQYF.